The present entry profiles one T cell receptor beta chain with its context. TCR beta CDR3 region amplification was performed from RNA transcripts. HTBI primers drove first-round RT-PCR of the TCR CDR3. TCRdb re-called the multiplex PCR reads through MiXCR, storing one row per CDR3 protein. The sample has fewer than 450,000 distinct CDR3 sequences; about 14% are singletons. The V and J ends lost 9 bases and 2 bases, in that order; junction bases with no gene match: 6. CDR1 KGHDR and CDR2 SFDVKD come from the germline V gene. The CDR3 covers 16 residues. This entry comes from a study of T cells in Graves' hyperthyroidism and ophthalmopathy.

The material sequenced was blood. The chain joins TRBV24-1 to TRBJ2-1; 13 bases match TRBD2. The receptor was isolated from a man in his fifties with Graves' ophthalmopathy. The CDR3 coding sequence is TGTGCCACCGAGATTGGGACTAGCGGGGCCTACAATGAGCAGTTCTTC. This encodes CATEIGTSGAYNEQFF.